This entry is about one TCR beta chain. The antigen remains unidentified. V was trimmed by 10 bases and J by 0 bases, leaving 7 bases between them. CDR3 length: 12 residues. CDR1 and CDR2 (germline): SNHLY, FYNNEI. This sample is part of a study of blood T cells in healthy people across ages. The authors ran a second PCR of roughly 6 to 11 cycles using a sample-barcoded 5' primer and a J-beta primer mix. TCRdb re-called the 5' RACE reads through MiXCR, storing one row per CDR3 protein. The sample yields more than 1,000,000 distinct CDR3 sequences, roughly a quarter seen once. Whole-study results and caveats: The study lacked donor CMV status, which possibly confounded expanded clonotype changes. The long-lived group displayed more naive CD4+ cells, plus higher diversity, than the aged donors did.

Another study also made use of these data, one on T cells of mothers and their children. That work contributes: Every mother produced more than 10 million TCR beta CDR3 reads, whereas every child provided 2.5 million to 3.5 million. It was found that thymic selection shapes TCR recombination output similarly in related and unrelated pairs.

This receptor was taken from a girl aged 2 to 10 in good health. V and J are TRBV2 and TRBJ2-1, with D perhaps matching TRBD1 (5 bases). Sequencing input: blood. In DNA form, the CDR3 reads TGTGCCATCGGACACTCCTACAATGAGCAGTTCTTC. Translated, it gives CAIGHSYNEQFF. Filled out from reference TRBV2 and TRBJ2-1, the complete variable domain reads EPEVTQTPSHQVTQMGQEVILRCVPISNHLYFYWYRQILGQKVEFLVSFYNNEISEKSEIFDDQFSVERPDGSNFTLKIRSTKLEDSAMYFCAIGHSYNEQFFGPGTRLTVL.